The clone carrying this TCR beta chain was observed many times. What it binds is not known. Relying on iRepertoire HTBI primers and Arm-PCR of CDR3 regions, the team built TCR beta libraries. Authors' data handling: Detected in the samples were over 55 TRBV and 14 TRBJ segments. TCRdb passed the multiplex PCR reads through MiXCR, listing each CDR3 protein once. TCRdb's processing, not the authors', yielded these V and J calls. The sample carries 430,000 or so distinct CDR3 sequences, roughly a fifth recorded once. The data were obtained in a study of regulatory T cells in long-lasting Graves disease. Trimming cost V 4 bases and J 1 base; bases outside gene matches: 6. The V gene's germline CDR1 is MDHEN and CDR2 SYDVKM. The CDR3 totals 16 residues. Indicated time point: persistent/refractory GD, antithyroid drugs over 5 years with positive TRAb. The TCR library used RNA extracted from PBMCs. Graves' disease diagnoses used American Thyroid Association guidelines.

General study points: Persistent patients had more shared public clonotypes (roughly 2,500) than new patients (approximately 920).

The sample here was peripheral blood mononuclear cells (PBMCs), taken when the disease was refractory, from a patient treated with antithyroid drugs. The V and J genes are TRBV28 and TRBJ1-5, with 8 bases that match TRBD1. This receptor was obtained from a female donor with Graves disease. CDR3 protein: CASSSPRDRSNQPQHF. The CDR3 bases are TGTGCCAGCAGTTCCCCCCGGGACAGGAGCAATCAGCCCCAGCATTTT.